This entry is about one T cell receptor beta chain. Germline loops: CDR1 MDHEN, CDR2 SYDVKM. J lost 3 bases, V lost 4 bases, and 5 bases had no gene match. The CDR3 is 16 residues long. The assay was immunoSEQ multiplex PCR, and TCRdb's table has in-frame clones only and misses some. This sample has 180,000 or so clones, with around 88% found just once. Those enrolled, adults aged roughly 18 to 95 years, came from fewer than 25 US areas. Clinical history as reported by participants underpinned cohort assignment. This specimen comes from a study of blood T cell repertoires in COVID-19. Study-wide context: Samples taken during acute and convalescent COVID-19 were collected in the United States, Italy and Spain.

The sequence was collected from a woman aged 45-65 years in a cohort exposed to, infected with or recovered from COVID-19 (not recorded which). Sequencing was carried out using PBMCs or T cells enriched from blood (not recorded which). V gene TRBV28 combines with J gene TRBJ1-5; 11 bases agree with TRBD1. The chain's CDR3 is CASSSPGQGDNQPQHF. CDR3 nucleotide sequence: TGTGCCAGCAGTTCCCCGGGACAGGGGGACAATCAGCCCCAGCATTTT. Drawing the rest from reference TRBV28 and TRBJ1-5, the complete variable domain is DVKVTQSSRYLVKRTGEKVFLECVQDMDHENMFWYRQDPGLGLRLIYFSYDVKMKEKGDIPEGYSVSREKKERFSLILESASTNQTSMYLCASSSPGQGDNQPQHFGDGTRLSIL.